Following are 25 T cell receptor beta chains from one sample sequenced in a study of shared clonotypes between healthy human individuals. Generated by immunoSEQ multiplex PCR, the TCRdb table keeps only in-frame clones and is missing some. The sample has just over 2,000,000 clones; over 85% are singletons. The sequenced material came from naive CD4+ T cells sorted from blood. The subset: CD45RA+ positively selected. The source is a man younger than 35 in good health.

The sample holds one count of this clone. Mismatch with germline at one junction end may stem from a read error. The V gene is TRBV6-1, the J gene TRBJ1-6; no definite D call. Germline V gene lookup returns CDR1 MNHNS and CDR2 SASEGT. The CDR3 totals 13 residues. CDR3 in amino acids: CVSLAYTNSPLHF. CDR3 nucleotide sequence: TGTGTCAGCTTGGCGTACACCAATTCACCCCTCCACTTT.

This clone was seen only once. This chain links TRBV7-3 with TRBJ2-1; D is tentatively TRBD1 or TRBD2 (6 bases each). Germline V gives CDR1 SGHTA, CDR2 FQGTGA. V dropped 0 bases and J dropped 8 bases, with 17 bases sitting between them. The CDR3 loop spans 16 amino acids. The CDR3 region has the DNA TGTGCCAGCAGCTTAACGGCCGGGGGCCTCTCTGATGAGCAGTTCTTC. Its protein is CASSLTAGGLSDEQFF.

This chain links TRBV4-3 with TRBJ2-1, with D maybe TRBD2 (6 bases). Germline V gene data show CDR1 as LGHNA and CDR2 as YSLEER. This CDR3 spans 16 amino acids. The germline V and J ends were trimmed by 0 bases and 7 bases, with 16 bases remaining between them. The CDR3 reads CASSQDLLARLNEQFF. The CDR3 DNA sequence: TGCGCCAGCAGCCAAGATTTACTAGCCCGTTTAAATGAGCAGTTCTTC.

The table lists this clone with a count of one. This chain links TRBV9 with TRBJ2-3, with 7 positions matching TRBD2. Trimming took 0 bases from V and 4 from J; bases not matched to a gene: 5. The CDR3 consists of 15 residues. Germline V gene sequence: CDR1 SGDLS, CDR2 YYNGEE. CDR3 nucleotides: TGTGCCAGCAGCGTAGGCGGGAGTCTTGCAGATACGCAGTATTTT. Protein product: CASSVGGSLADTQYF.

CDR3 sequence: CASSLETSGRYTGELFF. The CDR3 region has the DNA TGTGCCAGCAGCTTAGAGACTAGCGGGAGGTACACCGGGGAGCTGTTTTTT. This chain connects TRBV7-2 to TRBJ2-2; 13 bases agree with TRBD2. The CDR3 extends over 17 amino acids. J gave up 3 bases and V 1 base, and 2 bases lay outside the gene matches. CDR1 and CDR2 (germline): SGHTA, FQGNSA.

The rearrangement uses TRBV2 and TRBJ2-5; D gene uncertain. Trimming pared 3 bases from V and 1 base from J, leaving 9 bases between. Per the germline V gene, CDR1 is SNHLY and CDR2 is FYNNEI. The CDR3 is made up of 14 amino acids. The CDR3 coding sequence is TGTGCCAGCAGTGATACAAGACTCCAAGAGACCCAGTACTTC. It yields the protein CASSDTRLQETQYF.

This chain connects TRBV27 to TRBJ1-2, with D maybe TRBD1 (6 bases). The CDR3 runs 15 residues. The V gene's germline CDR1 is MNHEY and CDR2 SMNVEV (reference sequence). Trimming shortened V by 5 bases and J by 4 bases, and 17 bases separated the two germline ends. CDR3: CASSPRQERVYGYTF. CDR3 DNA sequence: TGTGCCAGCAGTCCGAGACAGGAACGGGTCTATGGCTACACCTTC.

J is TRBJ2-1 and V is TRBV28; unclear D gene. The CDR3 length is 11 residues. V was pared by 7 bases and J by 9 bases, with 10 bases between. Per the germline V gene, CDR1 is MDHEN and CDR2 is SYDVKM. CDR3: CASTRGVEQFF. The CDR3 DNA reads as TGTGCCAGCACCCGTGGGGTTGAGCAGTTCTTC.

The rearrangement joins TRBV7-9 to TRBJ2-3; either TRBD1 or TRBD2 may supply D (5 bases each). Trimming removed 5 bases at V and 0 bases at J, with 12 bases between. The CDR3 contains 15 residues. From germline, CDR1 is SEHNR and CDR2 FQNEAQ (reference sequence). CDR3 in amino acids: CASSPGTVSTDTQYF. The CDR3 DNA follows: TGTGCCAGCAGCCCCGGGACGGTTAGCACAGATACGCAGTATTTT.

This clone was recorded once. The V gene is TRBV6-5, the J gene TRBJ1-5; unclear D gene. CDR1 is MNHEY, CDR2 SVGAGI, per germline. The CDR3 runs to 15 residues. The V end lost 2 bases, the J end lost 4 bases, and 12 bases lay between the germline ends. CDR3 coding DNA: TGTGCCAGCAGTTACCGGGGAGGCCCGAATCAGCCCCAGCATTTT. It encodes CASSYRGGPNQPQHF.

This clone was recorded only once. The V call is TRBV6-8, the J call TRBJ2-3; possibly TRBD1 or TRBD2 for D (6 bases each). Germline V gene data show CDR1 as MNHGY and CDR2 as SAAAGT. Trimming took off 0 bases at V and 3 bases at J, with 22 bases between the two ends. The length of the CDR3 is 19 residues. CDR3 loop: CASSYSSTGGPGNTDTQYF. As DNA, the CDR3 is TGTGCCAGCAGTTACTCGAGTACCGGGGGCCCCGGGAATACAGATACGCAGTATTTT.

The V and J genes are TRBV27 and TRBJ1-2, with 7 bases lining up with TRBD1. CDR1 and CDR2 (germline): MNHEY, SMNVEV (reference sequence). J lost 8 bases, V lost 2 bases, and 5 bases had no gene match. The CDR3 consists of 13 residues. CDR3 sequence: CASSLGAGGGYTF. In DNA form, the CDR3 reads TGTGCCAGCAGTTTAGGGGCAGGGGGAGGCTACACCTTC.

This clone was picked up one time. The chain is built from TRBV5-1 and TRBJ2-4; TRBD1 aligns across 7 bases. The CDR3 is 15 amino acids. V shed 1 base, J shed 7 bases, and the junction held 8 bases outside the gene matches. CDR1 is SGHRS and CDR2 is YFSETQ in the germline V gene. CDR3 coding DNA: TGCGCCAGCAGCTTGAGGGGGACAGAGTCGAACATTCAGTACTTC. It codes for CASSLRGTESNIQYF.

This CDR3 reads CASRATGGDTEAFF. The CDR3 region has the DNA TGTGCCAGCAGGGCGACCGGCGGGGACACTGAAGCTTTCTTT. The V call is TRBV2, the J call TRBJ1-1, with no clear D. V was shortened by 6 bases and J by 3 bases, with 14 bases between the two germline ends. CDR1 SNHLY and CDR2 FYNNEI come from the germline V gene. CDR3 length: 14 residues.

Here the CDR3 DNA reads TGTGCCAGCAGTTTGACTAGCGGGGGGTCTAAATACGAGCAGTACTTC. Amino acid sequence: CASSLTSGGSKYEQYF. This chain connects TRBV28 to TRBJ2-7, with 13 positions matching TRBD2. The CDR3 sequence is 16 residues long. CDR1 and CDR2 from the germline V gene are MDHEN and SYDVKM. V was clipped by 3 bases and J by 4 bases; unmatched bases: 6.

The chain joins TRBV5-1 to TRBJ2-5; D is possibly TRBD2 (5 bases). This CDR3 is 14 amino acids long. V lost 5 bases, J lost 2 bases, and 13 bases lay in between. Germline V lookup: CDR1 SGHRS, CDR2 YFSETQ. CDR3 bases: TGCGCCAGCAGGCCGCTGGGGAGTCAAGAGACCCAGTACTTC. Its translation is CASRPLGSQETQYF.

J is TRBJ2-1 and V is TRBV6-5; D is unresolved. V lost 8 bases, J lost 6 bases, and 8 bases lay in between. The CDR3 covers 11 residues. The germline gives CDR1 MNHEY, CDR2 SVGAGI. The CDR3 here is CASRTVNEQFF. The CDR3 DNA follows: TGTGCCAGCCGGACGGTCAATGAGCAGTTCTTC.

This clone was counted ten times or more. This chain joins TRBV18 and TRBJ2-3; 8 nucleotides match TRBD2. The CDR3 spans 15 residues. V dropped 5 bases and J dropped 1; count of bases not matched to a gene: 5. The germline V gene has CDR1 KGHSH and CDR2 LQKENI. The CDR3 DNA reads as TGTGCCAGCTCATCCCGGGGGGGCGGCACAGATACGCAGTATTTT. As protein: CASSSRGGGTDTQYF.

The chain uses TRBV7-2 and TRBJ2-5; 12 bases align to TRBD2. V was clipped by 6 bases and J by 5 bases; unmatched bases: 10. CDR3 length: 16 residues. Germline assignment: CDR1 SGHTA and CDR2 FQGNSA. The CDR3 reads CASRQLAGGWGETQYF. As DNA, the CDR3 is TGTGCCAGCAGACAACTAGCGGGAGGATGGGGGGAGACCCAGTACTTC.

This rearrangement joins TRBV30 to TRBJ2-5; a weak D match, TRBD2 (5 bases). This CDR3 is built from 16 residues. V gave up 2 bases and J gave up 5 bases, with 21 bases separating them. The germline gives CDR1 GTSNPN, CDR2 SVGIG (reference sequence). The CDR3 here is CAWSPPGLALQETQYF. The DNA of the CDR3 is TGTGCCTGGAGTCCCCCCGGGCTAGCACTCCAGGAGACCCAGTACTTC. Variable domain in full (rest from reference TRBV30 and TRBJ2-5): SQTIHQWPATLVQPVGSPLSLECTVEGTSNPNLYWYRQAAGRGLQLLFYSVGIGQISSEVPQNLSASRPQDRQFILSSKKLLLSDSGFYLCAWSPPGLALQETQYFGPGTRLLVL.

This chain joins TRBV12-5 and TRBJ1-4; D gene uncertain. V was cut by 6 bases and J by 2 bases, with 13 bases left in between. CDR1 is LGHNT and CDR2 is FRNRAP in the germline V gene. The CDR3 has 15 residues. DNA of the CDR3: TGTGCTAGTGGCCTCGTTCCTGGGACTAATGAAAAACTGTTTTTT. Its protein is CASGLVPGTNEKLFF.

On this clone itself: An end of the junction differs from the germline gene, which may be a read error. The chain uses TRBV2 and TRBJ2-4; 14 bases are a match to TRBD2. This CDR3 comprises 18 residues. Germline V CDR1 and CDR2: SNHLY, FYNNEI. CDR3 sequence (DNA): TGTGCCAGCAGTTCCCAGCAGGGGCGACTAGCGGGGGGGAGCAGCACTCCCTTC. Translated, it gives CASSSQQGRLAGGSSTPF.

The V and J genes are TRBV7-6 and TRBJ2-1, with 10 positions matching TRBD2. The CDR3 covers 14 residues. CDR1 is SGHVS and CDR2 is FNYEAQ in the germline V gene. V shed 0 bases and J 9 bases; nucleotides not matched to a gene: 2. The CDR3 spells CASSLAGLAFEQFF. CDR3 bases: TGTGCCAGCAGCTTAGCGGGACTAGCGTTTGAGCAGTTCTTC.

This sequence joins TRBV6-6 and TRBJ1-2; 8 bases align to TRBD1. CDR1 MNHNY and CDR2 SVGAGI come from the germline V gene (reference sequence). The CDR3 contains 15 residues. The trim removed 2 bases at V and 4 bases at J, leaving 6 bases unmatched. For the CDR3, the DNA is TGTGCCAGCAGTTACCCCGGACAGGGAGGCTATGGCTACACCTTC. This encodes CASSYPGQGGYGYTF.

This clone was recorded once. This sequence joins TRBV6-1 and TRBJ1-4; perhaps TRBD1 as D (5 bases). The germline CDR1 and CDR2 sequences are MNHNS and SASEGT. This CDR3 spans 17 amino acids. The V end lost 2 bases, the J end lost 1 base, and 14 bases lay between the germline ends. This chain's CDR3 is CASSEKLGRITNEKLFF. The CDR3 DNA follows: TGTGCCAGCAGTGAAAAATTGGGACGGATAACTAATGAAAAACTGTTTTTT.